Listed here is a single T cell receptor (beta chain). This clone has a handful of counts. Its antigen is unknown. No base-level quality is on record; no much larger clone is a single base apart. This entry belongs to a study of cytomegalovirus exposure and HLA in healthy donors (dated by TCRdb to 2015 to 2018). Background on the whole study: According to an earlier analysis of several hundred of the donors, about 179 million T cells yielded 117 million unique TCR beta sequences and more than 250 Gb of sequence data. An early release covering roughly 640 HLA-typed donors comprised about 300 gigabases of sequencing data and 85 million or so unique TCR sequences. Donor age, sex, ethnicity and CMV serostatus were collected together with the repertoire data. To predict cytomegalovirus infection status, the study brought together high-throughput TCR immunosequencing, statistical association of individual TCRs with disease status, and machine learning. A separate validation cohort of about 110 different subjects was used in addition to the 666-subject first cohort. An earlier analysis of around 580 of the donors used high-throughput TCR beta sequencing to judge whether each TCR beta V gene segment behaved as functional or pseudogenic. To study patterns of TCR occurrence, a later analysis re-analyzed previously published TCR beta repertoires from 666 donors and added high-resolution HLA genotyping. Both class I and class II loci were covered by HLA typing, at four-digit resolution. All discovery cohort repertoires had been generated on a single sequencing platform. The number of donors typed differed by locus, with 629-630 for A, B, C, DRB1 and DQB1, around 500 for DQA1, over 600 for DPA1, and roughly 450 for DPB1. Four or five DR-DQ haplotypes were treated as single units for association and clustering because of strong linkage in the cohort. In a later genetic analysis, genome-wide SNP genotypes for about 55% of the roughly 670 donors were used, and that subset was treated as a discovery cohort. Among the roughly 390 genotyped donors, more than 70% belonged to the genetic ancestry cluster associated with self-reported Caucasian donors. The study was designed to test whether signatures of past pathogen exposure could be identified by cataloging public T cell receptors. Among several hundred genotyped donors of the cohort, an average of around 250,000 unique TCR beta nucleotide sequences was sequenced per donor, of which roughly 17% were non-productive. The T cell repertoires of some 670 subjects were profiled by immunosequencing and related to cytomegalovirus serostatus. The later analysis used no new phenotypic data to find candidate immune exposures, relying instead on TCR beta sequences and their occurrence across donors. On the study overall, not on this receptor specifically: Roughly uniform sequencing depth across donors was assumed in presence/absence analyses, although this assumption may not hold. CMV serostatus was the only immune exposure information available for the cohort. Broadly in line with IMGT annotations, most TCR beta V segments showed up in productive rearrangements about 90% or about 30% of the time in an earlier analysis of around 600 of the donors. In a later genetic analysis, a missense DCLRE1C variant was associated with V-gene and J-gene trimming of TCR beta chains, and the association was replicated in an independent cohort. A few of the identified cytomegalovirus-associated TCR beta chains were confirmed in vitro to be specific for cytomegalovirus antigens. In a later analysis, several top co-occurrence clusters were reported to appear linked to parvovirus B19, influenza, CMV and Epstein-Barr virus. The authors suggested that the approach could potentially be extended to other disease states and immunological phenotypes. The study listed 164 TCR beta chains as associated with cytomegalovirus. Specific HLA alleles were associated with roughly 17,000 TCR beta sequences at a false discovery rate of 0.05 in a later analysis. Most TCR sequences were observed very rarely across donors, whereas some public TCRs were present in many individuals. Strong co-occurrence of HLA alleles, especially DR and DQ, made assigning TCR associations to individual alleles difficult. A further reported finding was that TCR beta sequences accurately predicted the HLA-A and HLA-B alleles for most subjects in the first cohort. The earlier analysis of some 540 of the donors excluded roughly 16 rarely observed V segments, including chromosome 9 orphons, because counts were too low. According to a later analysis, most CMV-associated TCR beta chains appeared to be HLA-restricted, and the HLA associations seemed to be driven largely by CMV exposure. Because HLA typing was unavailable for some donors at each locus, only the typed subset was used in association tests. In a later analysis, the rate of TCR association differed among HLA loci, with DRB1 alleles having the most associated TCRs and HLA-C alleles having the fewest. Correlated functional status among segregating V segments might be attributable to linkage disequilibrium, but an unknown experimental factor could not be ruled out. In a later analysis, HLA-associated TCR beta chains were found to be more clonally expanded and to have lower generation probabilities than equally common non-associated chains. Because the 87-base-pair reads could not distinguish some IMGT-functional V segments, including TRBV6-2 and TRBV6-3, those segments were excluded. A cluster of highly shared sequence variants was judged likely to be a technical artifact of the sequencing pipeline. Cytomegalovirus status was reported to be diagnosed by the classifier with high specificity and sensitivity in both the original and validation cohorts. Compared with the roughly 720-donor mean, donors in an Asian-associated ancestry cluster had fewer N-insertions in productive TCRs, according to a later genetic analysis. Only TCR beta chains were sequenced in this cohort, and the absence of alpha or paired-chain data limited detectable features.

Library prep was done by the immunoSEQ multiplex PCR assay. For the multiplex PCR, a mixture combining 60 forward primers for TCR Vbeta segments and 13 reverse primers for TCR Jbeta segments was used. Amplification of the CDR3 region of rearranged TCR beta genes was performed with a multiplex PCR assay on genomic DNA. Amplified TCR beta libraries were sequenced as 87-base-pair reads on the Illumina HiSeq System. As for the original processing: A later analysis counted around 72 million unique TCR beta chains across the roughly 700 repertoires, and 10 million to 11 million of these chains were shared by at least two donors. Raw reads were error-corrected and collapsed into unique sequences by a nearest-neighbor algorithm in which closely related sequences were merged to remove PCR and sequencing errors. CDR3 sequences were aligned to IMGT reference sequences to assign V, D and J gene segments. For a sequence to be retained, a match of at least six nucleotides was required to both a V gene segment and a J gene segment. Rearrangements were classified as productive when the CDR3 lacked stop codons and remained in frame with V and J, and all other rearrangements were classified as non-productive. CDR3 was defined by IMGT convention, running from the second conserved V-encoded cysteine to the conserved J-encoded phenylalanine. The earlier analysis of 587 of the donors excluded sequences that lacked an unambiguous match to a single V gene segment. An earlier analysis of fewer than 650 of the donors classified V segments as functional when productive rearrangements were above 56.7% and as segregating when the standard deviation between donors was above 5%. A statistical classification framework was developed to diagnose cytomegalovirus status using the catalog of TCR beta chain sequences. In a later analysis, V and J genes were assigned by comparing TCR nucleotide sequences against IMGT/GENE-DB human TR gene sequences. Using the TCRdist pipeline, a later analysis assigned CDR3 sequences along with most-parsimonious VDJ recombination scenarios. In a later analysis, every TCR beta chain was defined by the combination of its CDR3 amino acid sequence and its V-gene family, and reads without a unique V-gene family were dropped. To address suspected cross-contamination and a sequencing artifact, a later analysis removed a few hundred highly shared, low-generation-probability nucleotide sequences. A later analysis calculated a clonal expansion index for each public chain from normalized within-repertoire ranks of inferred template counts. A later analysis computed generation probabilities with a VDJ recombination model fitted to out-of-frame rearrangements, and checked the results against IGoR. In a later analysis, hypergeometric tests were used to score TCR-TCR, TCR-HLA and TCR-CMV co-occurrence, with a repertoire-size bias correction applied to TCR pairs. A later analysis estimated false discovery rates by permuting HLA or CMV assignments 20 times. In a later analysis, co-occurring TCRs were grouped using DBSCAN, with TCRdist sequence similarity added in when clustering inside HLA-allele-positive subsets. Repertoires with fewer than 30,000 or more than 120,000 public chains, plus five repertoires with anomalous nucleotide sharing, were excluded from co-occurrence clustering. What TCRdb holds here is the immuneACCESS table cut down to in-frame rearrangements. Part of the clones is not present; checked against another copy, under half of the missing clones reflect an unresolved V gene, and the others are unexplained. V and J calls and clone size follow that table, whereas D and trimming were derived from the DNA. The sample profile shows about 130,000 clones; 84% of them were found once. Clones ranked in the top ten supply around 3% of the sample.

The cohort was made up of roughly 670 healthy bone marrow donors. At the time of sampling, every cohort member was nominally healthy, though immune exposures that went unrecorded were likely present. The donor was CMV seropositive and was included in the group of around 300 seropositive cohort members. A peripheral blood sample was provided by each donor, and peripheral blood mononuclear cells were used for TCR beta sequencing. Genomic DNA extraction from the blood cell samples was performed with the Qiagen DNeasy Blood Extraction Kit. There are 14 amino acids in the CDR3, from cysteine to phenylalanine inclusive. Only the CDR3 DNA stays, 42 bases, in frame from base 1. CDR1 and CDR2 were assigned from the germline V gene (reference sequence) as MNHEY and SMNVEV. V loses 2 bases, J loses 6 bases, and the germline ends lie 11 bases apart.

Sequences were obtained from PBMCs. The rearranged chain carries TRBV27 and TRBJ1-5, with the D gene not clear enough to name. The clonotype originates from a woman aged 18-35 years in good health and CMV-seropositive. For the CDR3, the sequence is CASSLAPGSQPQHF. In nucleotide form, the sequence is TGTGCCAGCAGTTTAGCCCCCGGTAGTCAGCCCCAGCATTTT.